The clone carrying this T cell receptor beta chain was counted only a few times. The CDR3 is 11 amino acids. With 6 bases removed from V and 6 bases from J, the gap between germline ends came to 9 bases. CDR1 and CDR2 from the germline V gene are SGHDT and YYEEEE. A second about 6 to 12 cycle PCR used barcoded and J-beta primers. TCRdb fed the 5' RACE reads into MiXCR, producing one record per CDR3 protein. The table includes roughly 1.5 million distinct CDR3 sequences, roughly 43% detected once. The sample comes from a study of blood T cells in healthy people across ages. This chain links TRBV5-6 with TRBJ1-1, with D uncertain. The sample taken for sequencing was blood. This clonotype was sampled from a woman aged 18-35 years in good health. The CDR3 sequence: CASKIGSEAFF. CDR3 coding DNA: TGTGCCAGCAAGATCGGTTCTGAAGCTTTCTTT.